Shown below are 4 T cell receptor beta chains from a single sample sequenced in a study of PD-1 and CTLA-4 blockade in melanoma. Clones were read by immunoSEQ multiplex PCR, and TCRdb kept only the in-frame ones, dropping some. Among under 13,000 clones listed, approximately 85% were seen once. Material: CD8+ T cells from peripheral blood, obtained from a patient given anti-PD-1 treatment. These receptors all come from a human donor with melanoma.

The genes are TRBV27 and TRBJ1-1; no firm D call. The V and J ends lost 7 bases and 2 bases respectively, with 17 bases between them. This CDR3 is built from 15 residues. CDR1 is MNHEY and CDR2 is SMNVEV in the germline V gene (reference sequence). The CDR3 sequence is CASKVAQATNTEAFF. The DNA of the CDR3 is TGTGCCAGCAAAGTGGCACAAGCCACCAACACTGAAGCTTTCTTT.

V is TRBV4-1 and J is TRBJ1-5; D gene uncertain. Germline V gene lookup returns CDR1 MGHRA and CDR2 YSYEKL. The CDR3 extends over 15 amino acids. V was clipped by 4 bases and J by 3 bases, with 13 bases between them. The CDR3 region is CASSLGPGNNQPQHF. The CDR3 region has the DNA TGCGCCAGCAGCCTCGGGCCCGGGAACAATCAGCCCCAGCATTTT.

This chain joins TRBV4-1 and TRBJ2-7, with unresolved D. V was clipped by 3 bases and J by 3 bases, with 6 bases between them. The CDR3 is made up of 12 amino acids. Germline CDR1 is MGHRA and CDR2 is YSYEKL. CDR3 sequence: CASSHLGYEQYF. The CDR3 nucleotides read TGCGCCAGCAGCCATCTGGGCTACGAGCAGTACTTC.

The chain links TRBV27 to TRBJ2-1; 10 nucleotides align to TRBD2. This CDR3 contains 16 residues. J lost 6 bases, V lost 4 bases, and 9 bases had no gene match. CDR1 is MNHEY and CDR2 is SMNVEV in the germline V gene (reference sequence). For the CDR3, the DNA is TGTGCCAGCAGTTCGGGAAGCGGGAGGGCCGGCAATGAGCAGTTCTTC. As protein: CASSSGSGRAGNEQFF.